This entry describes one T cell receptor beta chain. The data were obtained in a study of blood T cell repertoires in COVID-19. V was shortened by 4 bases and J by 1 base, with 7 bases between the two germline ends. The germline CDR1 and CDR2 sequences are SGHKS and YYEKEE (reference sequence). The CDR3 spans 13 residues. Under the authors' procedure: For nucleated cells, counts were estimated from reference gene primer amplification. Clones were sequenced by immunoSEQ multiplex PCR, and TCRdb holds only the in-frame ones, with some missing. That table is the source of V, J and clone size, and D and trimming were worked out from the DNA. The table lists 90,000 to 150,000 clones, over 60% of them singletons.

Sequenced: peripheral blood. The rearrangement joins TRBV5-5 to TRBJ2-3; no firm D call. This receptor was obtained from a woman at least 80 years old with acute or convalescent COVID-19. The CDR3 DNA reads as TGTGCCAGCAGCCCTGTTGGCACAGATACGCAGTATTTT. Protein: CASSPVGTDTQYF.